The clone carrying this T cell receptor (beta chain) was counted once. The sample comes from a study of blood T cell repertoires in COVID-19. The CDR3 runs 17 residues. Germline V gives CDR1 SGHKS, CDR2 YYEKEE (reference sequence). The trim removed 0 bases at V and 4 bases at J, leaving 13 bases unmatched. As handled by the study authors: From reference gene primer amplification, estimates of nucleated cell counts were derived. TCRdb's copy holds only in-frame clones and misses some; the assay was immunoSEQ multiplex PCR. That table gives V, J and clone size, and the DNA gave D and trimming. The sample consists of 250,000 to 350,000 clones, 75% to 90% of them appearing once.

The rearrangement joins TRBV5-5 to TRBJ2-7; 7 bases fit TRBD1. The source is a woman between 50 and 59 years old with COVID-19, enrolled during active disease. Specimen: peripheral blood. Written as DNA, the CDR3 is TGTGCCAGCAGCTTGGCGTTTCGGGGACAGAGGGGTTACGAGCAGTACTTC. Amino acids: CASSLAFRGQRGYEQYF.